This T cell receptor beta chain was identified in a study of blood T cells in healthy people across ages. V was trimmed by 5 bases and J by 10 bases, leaving 20 bases between them. CDR1 and CDR2 from the germline V gene are MDHEN and SYDVKM. The CDR3 is 14 amino acids. A second about 7 to 11 cycle PCR used barcoded and J-beta primers. TCRdb re-derived calls from the 5' RACE reads in MiXCR, one entry per CDR3 protein. The sample gives about 680,000 distinct CDR3 sequences, over 45% of which show up once; under 35% is in the top ten. Study conclusions and caveats: A roughly linear age-dependent decrease characterized TCR beta diversity per million T cells. Without sorted subsets, naive and antigen-experienced compartments could not be conclusively compared.

The sample, around 10 milliliters of peripheral blood, was drawn from each donor. This clonotype was seen a handful of times. Its antigen is still unknown. Sequencing was done on a sample of blood. This TCR was sampled from a woman aged 55-75 years in good health. J is TRBJ1-1 and V is TRBV28; perhaps TRBD1 as D (5 bases). CDR3 loop: CASSPGTPDGRAFF. DNA of the CDR3: TGTGCCAGCAGTCCCGGGACCCCCGATGGTAGAGCTTTCTTT.